These 23 T cell receptor beta chains were all obtained from the same sample, sequenced in a study of blood T cells in healthy people across ages. Next came a second PCR, run for roughly 6 to 11 cycles, which used a sample-barcoded 5' primer along with a J-beta primer mix. TCRdb used MiXCR to reprocess the 5' RACE reads, holding one entry per CDR3 protein. The table shows some 670,000 distinct CDR3 sequences, with under 65% occurring only once. Source material: blood. These receptors were obtained from a woman older than 75 in good health.

This clonotype was counted ten times or more. V and J are TRBV7-3 and TRBJ1-4, with a weak D call TRBD1 (5 bases). Germline loops: CDR1 SGHTA, CDR2 FQGTGA. V was pared by 5 bases and J by 6 bases, with 19 bases between. This CDR3 comprises 16 residues. As DNA, the CDR3 is TGTGCCAGCAGCGCGCCCCCAGGGTCGAGGGATGAAAAACTGTTTTTT. Translation gives CASSAPPGSRDEKLFF. Combining the CDR3 with reference TRBV7-3 and TRBJ1-4 gives the whole variable domain GAGVSQTPSNKVTEKGKYVELRCDPISGHTALYWYRQSLGQGPEFLIYFQGTGAADDSGLPNDRFFAVRPEGSVSTLKIQRTERGDSAVYLCASSAPPGSRDEKLFFGSGTQLSVL.

This clonotype was counted a single time. The chain links TRBV20-1 to TRBJ2-3; D uncertain. Per germline, CDR1 DFQATT and CDR2 SNEGSKA (reference sequence). The V gene lost 2 bases and the J gene lost 2 bases, with 26 bases spanning the gap. The CDR3 runs 19 residues. CDR3 coding DNA: TGCAGTGCTAGATTAAAGGCTTATCCGGCCTTACCTTTCACAGATACGCAGTATTTT. It codes for CSARLKAYPALPFTDTQYF.

The chain is built from TRBV7-3 and TRBJ2-1, with 9 bases that match TRBD1. The germline V gene has CDR1 SGHTA and CDR2 FQGTGA. The J segment lost 4 bases and the V segment lost 5 bases, leaving 9 bases of the junction unmatched. There are 16 residues in the CDR3. CDR3 nucleotide sequence: TGTGCCAGCAGCATCCAACAGGGGGCTGGTTACAATGAGCAGTTCTTC. Translating it yields CASSIQQGAGYNEQFF.

This chain connects TRBV15 to TRBJ2-3, with D possibly TRBD2 on 6 matching bases. The V end was cut by 8 bases, the J end by 8 bases, with 11 bases between. The CDR3 sequence is 11 residues long. Germline values: CDR1 LNHNV, CDR2 YYDKDF (reference sequence). CDR3 protein: CATRLEGTQYF. The CDR3 DNA sequence: TGTGCCACCCGACTGGAGGGTACGCAGTATTTT.

This clonotype was seen ten or more times. The genes are TRBV5-1 and TRBJ2-3, with D perhaps matching TRBD1 (5 bases). CDR3 size: 14 residues. CDR1 and CDR2 from the germline V gene are SGHRS and YFSETQ. Trimming took off 6 bases at V and 6 bases at J, with 17 bases between the two ends. This CDR3 is CASNPDTQLDTQYF. The CDR3 DNA reads as TGCGCCAGCAACCCGGACACCCAATTGGATACGCAGTATTTT.

This clonotype was seen repeatedly, ten times or more. The chain has TRBV20-1 and TRBJ1-2; the D gene is possibly TRBD1 (5 bases). Deletions cut 6 bases from V and 5 bases from J, with 16 bases between. CDR1 and CDR2 (germline): DFQATT, SNEGSKA (reference sequence). CDR3 size: 13 residues. The DNA for the CDR3 is TGCAGTGCCCCACCACAGGTCTTTTATGGCTACACCTTC. Translation: CSAPPQVFYGYTF.

The chain carries TRBV28 and TRBJ1-5; tentative D call: TRBD1 (5 bases). Trimming pared 6 bases from V and 3 bases from J, leaving 15 bases between. The CDR3 runs to 15 residues. Germline CDR1 is MDHEN and CDR2 is SYDVKM. CDR3 DNA: TGTGCCAGCAGCAGGGCAACTTTGGACAATCAGCCCCAGCATTTT. Protein product: CASSRATLDNQPQHF.

The chain couples TRBV3-1 to TRBJ1-5; no definite D call. The CDR3 totals 14 residues. The ends were cut back, 0 bases at V and 8 bases at J, with 11 bases in the middle. Germline CDR1 LGHDT, CDR2 YNNKEL (reference sequence). The CDR3 here is CASSQDPGPEPQHF. As DNA, the CDR3 is TGTGCCAGCAGCCAAGACCCAGGACCGGAGCCCCAGCATTTT.

This clonotype was counted many times. The rearrangement joins TRBV20-1 to TRBJ2-7; D is unclear. Trimming shortened V by 6 bases and J by 3 bases, and 15 bases separated the two germline ends. The germline CDR1 and CDR2 sequences are DFQATT and SNEGSKA (reference sequence). The CDR3 has 13 amino acids. This CDR3 is CSAGRAGHYEQYF. In DNA form, the CDR3 reads TGCAGTGCCGGACGGGCCGGTCACTACGAGCAGTACTTC.

With respect to this clonotype: A much larger clone lies a single base off, so this may be a read error. The chain has TRBV29-1 and TRBJ2-1; the match to TRBD2 covers 7 bases. With V trimmed by 6 bases and J by 3 bases, 11 bases remained unmatched. CDR1 and CDR2 (germline): SQVTM, ANQGSEA. The CDR3 has 15 amino acids. This chain's CDR3 is CSVRPGLTYYNEQFF. Here the CDR3 DNA reads TGCAGCGTGAGACCGGGACTAACTTACTACAATGAGCAGTTCTTC.

This chain joins TRBV14 and TRBJ2-1; possible D gene TRBD2, 6 bases. Germline CDR1 SGHDN, CDR2 FVKESK. CDR3 size: 16 residues. V was cut by 2 bases and J by 8 bases, with 19 bases left in between. The CDR3 nucleotides read TGTGCCAGCAGCCAAATCACACGAGCGGGTAACCATGAGCAGTTCTTC. Translated: CASSQITRAGNHEQFF.

This clonotype was observed once. Relative to the germline gene, one junction end is altered; a read error may explain this. The chain combines TRBV13 with TRBJ2-1; D unresolved. Per the germline V gene, CDR1 is PRHDT and CDR2 is FYEKMQ (reference sequence). The CDR3 totals 12 residues. CDR3 residues: CAGSLRLGQQFF. In DNA, the CDR3 is TGTGCCGGCAGCTTACGACTTGGCCAGCAGTTCTTC.

This clonotype was seen only a few times. A single base separates this from a much larger clone, so it may be a read error. The chain links TRBV20-1 to TRBJ2-3, with D maybe TRBD2 (6 bases). The V gene's germline CDR1 is DFQATT and CDR2 SNEGSKA (reference sequence). The CDR3 consists of 12 residues. CDR3 nucleotides: TGCAGTACTAGCACGGGTAAAGATACGCAGTATTTT. It is translated as CSTSTGKDTQYF.

The chain has TRBV27 and TRBJ2-5, with TRBD2 matching over 10 bases. The germline V gene encodes CDR1 MNHEY and CDR2 SMNVEV (reference sequence). The CDR3 is 15 amino acids. V shed 3 bases and J 0 bases; nucleotides not matched to a gene: 1. CDR3 nucleotides: TGTGCCAGCAGTTTTAGCGGGGGGAACCAAGAGACCCAGTACTTC. Translated: CASSFSGGNQETQYF.

The table lists this clonotype with a count of one. This sequence joins TRBV29-1 and TRBJ2-4, with TRBD1 matching over 8 bases. The assigned J gene may be wrong: the sequence end matches TRBJ2-7 better. CDR1 is SQVTM, CDR2 ANQGSEA, per germline. This CDR3 is 14 amino acids long. CDR3 bases: TGCAGCGTTGCCCCCGGGACAGGTACCTACGAGCAGTACTTC. Translation gives CSVAPGTGTYEQYF.

The table lists this clonotype with a few counts. The chain has TRBV7-9 and TRBJ2-1; 9 bases are shared with TRBD2. CDR1 and CDR2 (germline): SEHNR, FQNEAQ (reference sequence). V shed 3 bases and J 5 bases; nucleotides not matched to a gene: 5. The CDR3 is 15 residues long. CDR3: CASSLVAGADNEQFF. CDR3 nucleotides: TGTGCCAGCAGCTTGGTAGCGGGGGCCGACAATGAGCAGTTCTTC.

This clonotype occurred many times. The CDR3 bases are TGCAGTGCCGCCTCTGCGGGACAGGGCTACAATGAGCAGTTCTTC. Translating it yields CSAASAGQGYNEQFF. The gene calls are TRBV20-1 and TRBJ2-1, with 9 bases aligning to TRBD1. Germline V gives CDR1 DFQATT, CDR2 SNEGSKA (reference sequence). Trimming took 6 bases from V and 3 from J; bases not matched to a gene: 9. CDR3 size: 15 residues.

The sample holds many counts of this clonotype. The rearrangement joins TRBV29-1 to TRBJ2-3; 9 bases agree with TRBD1. Germline lookup yields CDR1 SQVTM and CDR2 ANQGSEA. The trim removed 6 bases at V and 0 bases at J, leaving 4 bases unmatched. The CDR3 has 14 amino acids. CDR3 sequence reads: CSVGDRASTDTQYF. The CDR3 DNA follows: TGCAGCGTCGGGGACAGGGCAAGCACAGATACGCAGTATTTT.

This clonotype was detected a few times. The chain combines TRBV28 with TRBJ2-3, with TRBD2 matching over 8 bases. Germline values: CDR1 MDHEN, CDR2 SYDVKM. J was trimmed by 3 bases and V by 5 bases; bases with no gene match: 7. There are 15 residues in the CDR3. For the CDR3, the DNA is TGTGCCAGCAGTCCCGGGGGGGTGGGGACAGATACGCAGTATTTT. The encoded protein is CASSPGGVGTDTQYF.

The genes are TRBV12-3 or TRBV12-4 and TRBJ1-4; 7 nucleotides align to TRBD1. The V gene end was trimmed by 7 bases and the J gene end by 4 bases; junction bases not matched to a gene: 15. The CDR3 is made up of 17 amino acids. The CDR3 region has the DNA TGTGCCAGCAAGGGGGGTATCCCGGGACAGTTTAATGAAAAACTGTTTTTT. This sequence encodes CASKGGIPGQFNEKLFF.

Concerning this clonotype itself: This sequence may be a read error, since a much larger clone differs from it by one base. The V gene is TRBV4-1, the J gene TRBJ2-7, with a tentative D call TRBD2 (5 bases). Germline CDR1 is MGHRA and CDR2 is YSYEKL. V lost 2 bases to trimming and J lost 7 bases, with 18 bases between them. The CDR3 extends over 15 amino acids. The CDR3 DNA follows: TGCGCCAGCAGCCAAAAAGCGGACTCCTACAATGAGCAGTACTTC. Residues: CASSQKADSYNEQYF.

At least ten counts were recorded for this clonotype. The chain uses TRBV25-1 and TRBJ2-3, with D hard to call. The V end was cut by 6 bases, the J end by 5 bases, with 6 bases between. Per germline, CDR1 MGHDK and CDR2 SYGVNS. The CDR3 has 11 residues. The CDR3: CASRMGDTQYF. CDR3 coding DNA: TGTGCCAGCAGGATGGGAGATACGCAGTATTTT.

V gene TRBV29-1 combines with J gene TRBJ2-7; tentative D call: TRBD1 (5 bases). Germline V gene lookup returns CDR1 SQVTM and CDR2 ANQGSEA. The V gene lost 5 bases and the J gene lost 5 bases, with 13 bases spanning the gap. The CDR3 extends over 12 amino acids. This chain's CDR3 is CSVQRQLNEQYF. CDR3 coding DNA: TGCAGCGTTCAAAGACAGTTAAACGAGCAGTACTTC.